The 21 T cell receptor beta chains presented below share a single source sample, sequenced in a study of T cell repertoires in cytomegalovirus infection. A single record per CDR3 protein comes from TCRdb applying MiXCR to the reads. The sample contains a few hundred thousand distinct CDR3 sequences, roughly 15% of which appear only once. Sequencing was carried out using PBMCs. The receptors come from a human donor in good health (CMV status not recorded). Some clones in this sample may be carry-over from other donors' samples.

The V gene is TRBV20-1, the J gene TRBJ1-1; 8 nucleotides match TRBD1. V lost 6 bases and J lost 1; bases outside the gene matches: 4. CDR3 size: 13 residues. Germline CDR1 DFQATT, CDR2 SNEGSKA (reference sequence). This CDR3 is CSARTGQNTEAFF. The CDR3 DNA follows: TGCAGTGCGAGGACAGGGCAGAACACTGAAGCTTTCTTT.

This clonotype has a count of ten or more. V usage is TRBV7-2 and J usage is TRBJ2-3; 8 nucleotides agree with TRBD1. CDR1 and CDR2 from the germline V gene are SGHTA and FQGNSA. The CDR3 covers 13 residues. The trim removed 4 bases at V and 9 bases at J, leaving 6 bases unmatched. As DNA, the CDR3 is TGTGCCAGCAGCTCCAACGGACAGGGCACGCAGTATTTT. Translated: CASSSNGQGTQYF. The variable domain in full, with the rest retrieved from reference TRBV7-2 and TRBJ2-3, is GAGVSQSPSNKVTEKGKDVELRCDPISGHTALYWYRQSLGQGLEFLIYFQGNSAPDKSGLPSDRFSAERTGGSVSTLTIQRTQQEDSAVYLCASSSNGQGTQYFGPGTRLTVL.

The CDR3 nucleotides are TGTGCCAGCAGTGAAGCACTCGGGGAGGGCATGGATGGCTACACCTTC. Protein product: CASSEALGEGMDGYTF. This chain uses TRBV6-1 with TRBJ1-2; D is unresolved. This CDR3 is 16 amino acids long. CDR1 is MNHNS, CDR2 SASEGT, per germline. Deletions cut 0 bases from V and 6 bases from J, with 17 bases between.

The chain links TRBV4-1 to TRBJ2-3, with D perhaps matching TRBD2 (5 bases). The ends were cut back, 1 base at V and 1 base at J, with 12 bases in the middle. Per the germline V gene, CDR1 is MGHRA and CDR2 is YSYEKL. The CDR3 loop spans 16 amino acids. In DNA, the CDR3 is TGCGCCAGCAGCCAAGGCTTGCTAGCCGGCACAGATACGCAGTATTTT. This gives the protein CASSQGLLAGTDTQYF.

This rearrangement joins TRBV4-3 to TRBJ2-7; TRBD2 agrees at 7 bases. CDR1 and CDR2 (germline): LGHNA, YSLEER. The trim removed 0 bases at V and 6 bases at J, leaving 8 bases unmatched. CDR3 length: 15 residues. CDR3 loop: CASSQEGKRGIEQYF. The CDR3, as DNA: TGCGCCAGCAGCCAAGAGGGGAAGCGGGGTATCGAGCAGTACTTC.

The chain couples TRBV28 to TRBJ1-4; 8 bases align to TRBD1. Germline values: CDR1 MDHEN, CDR2 SYDVKM. This CDR3 region has 12 residues. V shed 6 bases, J shed 8 bases, and the junction held 2 bases outside the gene matches. CDR3 loop: CASRQGVEKLFF. The DNA of the CDR3 is TGTGCCAGCAGACAGGGGGTCGAAAAACTGTTTTTT.

This clonotype showed up many times. The J gene is TRBJ2-1, the V gene TRBV19, with D perhaps assigned TRBD1 or TRBD2 (6 bases each). V was pared by 5 bases and J by 4 bases, with 12 bases between. Germline V gene data show CDR1 as LNHDA and CDR2 as SQIVND (reference sequence). The CDR3 consists of 14 residues. CDR3 residues: CASSPGDIYNEQFF. DNA of the CDR3: TGTGCCAGTAGTCCGGGGGACATATACAATGAGCAGTTCTTC.

This clonotype was observed many times. The chain couples TRBV7-2 to TRBJ2-5, with a possible D match to TRBD1 (5 bases). V was shortened by 1 base and J by 5 bases, with 20 bases between the two germline ends. CDR3 size: 17 residues. Per the germline V gene, CDR1 is SGHTA and CDR2 is FQGNSA. CDR3 amino acids: CASSLGFPRTTEETQYF. The CDR3 nucleotides read TGTGCCAGCAGCTTAGGATTTCCCCGGACGACAGAGGAGACCCAGTACTTC.

This clonotype was seen only a few times. The J gene is TRBJ2-5, the V gene TRBV7-9; D gene ambiguous. The germline gives CDR1 SEHNR, CDR2 FQNEAQ (reference sequence). V lost 6 bases and J lost 4, with 12 bases in between. There are 13 residues in the CDR3. The CDR3 sequence is CASRLGLGETQYF. CDR3 bases: TGTGCCAGCAGGCTAGGGCTTGGAGAGACCCAGTACTTC.

This clonotype has only a few counts. The rearrangement uses TRBV10-3 and TRBJ2-3, with D perhaps matching TRBD2 (6 bases). Deletions cut 2 bases from V and 1 base from J, with 16 bases between. There are 17 residues in the CDR3. From germline, CDR1 is ENHRY and CDR2 SYGVKD. The CDR3 nucleotides are TGTGCCATCAGTGAGAGGGGCCCCGGGGGAGGCACAGATACGCAGTATTTT. Encoded protein: CAISERGPGGGTDTQYF.

This clonotype was recorded many times. The J gene is TRBJ2-1, the V gene TRBV7-2; the match to TRBD2 covers 7 bases. CDR3 length: 16 residues. The junction had 11 bases not matched to a gene; V was cut back by 3 bases and J by 6 bases. Germline CDR1 reads SGHTA; CDR2 reads FQGNSA. The CDR3 sequence: CASSLVSAGVRNEQFF. CDR3 bases: TGTGCCAGCAGCTTGGTGTCGGCGGGGGTCCGCAATGAGCAGTTCTTC.

The J gene is TRBJ1-1, the V gene TRBV12-3 or TRBV12-4; D may be TRBD1 (5 bases). Between the trimmed V and J ends, which lost 5 bases and 4 bases, there was a span of 17 bases. The CDR3 runs to 15 residues. CDR3 sequence reads: CASSPSGPGGTEAFF. The CDR3 nucleotides read TGTGCCAGCAGTCCTTCGGGACCGGGGGGCACTGAAGCTTTCTTT.

The CDR3 DNA reads as TGCGCCAGCAGCCAAGGGGGTGGCAGACCCCCTGGCGATGAGCAGTTCTTC. This translates into CASSQGGGRPPGDEQFF. The chain employs TRBV4-1 and TRBJ2-1; D is uncertain. The CDR3 sequence is 17 residues long. V lost 1 base and J 8 bases, leaving 21 bases between the germline ends. CDR1 and CDR2 from the germline V gene are MGHRA and YSYEKL.

The table lists this clonotype with a few counts. The V and J genes are TRBV10-3 and TRBJ2-5; 13 nucleotides agree with TRBD2. J was trimmed by 1 base and V by 5 bases; bases with no gene match: 4. The length of the CDR3 is 16 residues. Germline lookup yields CDR1 ENHRY and CDR2 SYGVKD. The CDR3 region has the DNA TGTGCCATCAGTAAGGGACTAGCGGGGCTCCAAGAGACCCAGTACTTC. As protein: CAISKGLAGLQETQYF.

The J gene is TRBJ2-2, the V gene TRBV6-6; possible D gene TRBD2, 6 bases. This CDR3 contains 15 residues. Germline CDR1 is MNHNY and CDR2 is SVGAGI (reference sequence). V was cut by 1 base and J by 5 bases, with 11 bases left in between. CDR3 region: CASSYFGLPTGELFF. As DNA, the CDR3 is TGTGCCAGCAGTTACTTTGGACTACCAACCGGGGAGCTGTTTTTT.

This clonotype has more than one count but fewer than ten. The J gene is TRBJ1-5, the V gene TRBV12-3 or TRBV12-4; D unclear. The germline V and J ends were trimmed by 2 bases and 6 bases, with 8 bases remaining between them. The CDR3 is made up of 13 amino acids. CDR3: CASSLLRFQPQHF. As DNA, the CDR3 is TGTGCCAGCAGTTTATTGAGGTTTCAGCCCCAGCATTTT.

This clonotype was observed a handful of times. J is TRBJ1-1 and V is TRBV7-9; D perhaps matches TRBD1 (6 bases). CDR1 SEHNR and CDR2 FQNEAQ come from the germline V gene (reference sequence). The V and J ends lost 5 bases and 0 bases respectively, with 19 bases between them. CDR3 length equals 17 residues. The CDR3, as DNA: TGTGCCAGCAGCACCGGACAGACTACTCACATGAACACTGAAGCTTTCTTT. Protein: CASSTGQTTHMNTEAFF.

V and J are TRBV28 and TRBJ2-7, with D perhaps being TRBD1 or TRBD2 (5 bases each). The V gene's germline CDR1 is MDHEN and CDR2 SYDVKM. Between the trimmed V and J ends, which lost 6 bases and 6 bases, there was a span of 15 bases. This CDR3 is 13 amino acids long. CDR3 sequence (DNA): TGTGCCAGCAGGCGAGGGGAGTGGGGCGAGCAGTACTTC. Amino acid sequence: CASRRGEWGEQYF.

The gene calls are TRBV6-1 and TRBJ2-1; D is uncertain. The length of the CDR3 is 11 residues. V was cut by 5 bases and J by 9 bases, with 8 bases left in between. The germline V gene encodes CDR1 MNHNS and CDR2 SASEGT. The CDR3 loop is CASSSMGEQFF. CDR3 in DNA: TGTGCCAGCAGTTCGATGGGTGAGCAGTTCTTC.

This clonotype has a handful of counts. The chain carries TRBV25-1 and TRBJ1-6; tentatively, D is TRBD1 (5 bases). The CDR3 extends over 13 amino acids. CDR1 is MGHDK, CDR2 SYGVNS, per germline. V dropped 8 bases and J dropped 8 bases, with 13 bases sitting between them. The CDR3 DNA sequence: TGTGCCAGCGGGGGGATATTCGATTCACCCCTCCACTTT. This gives the protein CASGGIFDSPLHF. Filled out from reference TRBV25-1 and TRBJ1-6, the complete variable domain reads EADIYQTPRYLVIGTGKKITLECSQTMGHDKMYWYQQDPGMELHLIHYSYGVNSTEKGDLSSESTVSRIRTEHFPLTLESARPSHTSQYLCASGGIFDSPLHFGNGTRLTVT.

There are many counts of this clonotype. The CDR3 sequence: CASSLGGQHVKTQYF. The CDR3 DNA follows: TGTGCCAGCAGCTTAGGGGGACAACATGTGAAGACCCAGTACTTC. The chain carries TRBV7-2 and TRBJ2-5; tentative D call: TRBD1 (6 bases). Trimming took 1 base from V and 6 from J, leaving 15 bases between them. Germline V gives CDR1 SGHTA, CDR2 FQGNSA. There are 15 residues in the CDR3.